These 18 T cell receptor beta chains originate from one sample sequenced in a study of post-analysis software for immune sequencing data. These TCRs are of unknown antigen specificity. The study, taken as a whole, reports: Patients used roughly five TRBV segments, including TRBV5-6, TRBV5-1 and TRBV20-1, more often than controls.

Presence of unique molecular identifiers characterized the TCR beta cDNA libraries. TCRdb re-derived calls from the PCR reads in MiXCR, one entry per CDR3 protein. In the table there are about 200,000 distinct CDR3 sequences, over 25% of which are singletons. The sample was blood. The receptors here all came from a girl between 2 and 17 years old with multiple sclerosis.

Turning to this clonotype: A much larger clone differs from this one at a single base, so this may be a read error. The CDR3 coding sequence is TGTGCCAGCAGCCAAGTCACCGGGACTAGCTTGGGACCATACAATGGGCAGTTCTTC. Amino acids: CASSQVTGTSLGPYNGQFF. This chain uses TRBV3-1 with TRBJ2-1; 9 bases agree with TRBD2. From germline, CDR1 is LGHDT and CDR2 YNNKEL (reference sequence). This CDR3 is 19 amino acids long.

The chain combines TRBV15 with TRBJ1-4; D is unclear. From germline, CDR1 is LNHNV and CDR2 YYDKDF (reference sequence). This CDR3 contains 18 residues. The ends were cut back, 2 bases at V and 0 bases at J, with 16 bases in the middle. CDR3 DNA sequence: TGTGCCACCAGCAGACTAGGCCCCCCGGGTGCAACTAATGAAAAACTGTTTTTT. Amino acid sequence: CATSRLGPPGATNEKLFF.

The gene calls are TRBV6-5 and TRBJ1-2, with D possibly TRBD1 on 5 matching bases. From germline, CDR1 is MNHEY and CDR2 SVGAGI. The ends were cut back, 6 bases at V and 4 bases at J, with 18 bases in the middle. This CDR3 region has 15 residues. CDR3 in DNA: TGTGCCAGCAGAGGATCGGGGCGAGTAGGCTATGGCTACACCTTC. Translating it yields CASRGSGRVGYGYTF.

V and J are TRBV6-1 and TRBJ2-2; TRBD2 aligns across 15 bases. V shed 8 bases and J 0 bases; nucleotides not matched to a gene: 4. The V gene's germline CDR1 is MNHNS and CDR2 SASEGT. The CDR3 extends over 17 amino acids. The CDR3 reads CASLGLAGGPNTGELFF. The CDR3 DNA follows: TGTGCCAGCCTGGGACTAGCGGGAGGTCCGAACACCGGGGAGCTGTTTTTT.

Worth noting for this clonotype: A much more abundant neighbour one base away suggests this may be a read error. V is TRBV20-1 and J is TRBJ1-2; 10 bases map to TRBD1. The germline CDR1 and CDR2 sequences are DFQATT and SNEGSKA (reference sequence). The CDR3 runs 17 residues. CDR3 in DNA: TGCAGTGCTAGCGTCTTGACAGGGGGCACGCTTAACTATGGCCACACCTTC. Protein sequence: CSASVLTGGTLNYGHTF.

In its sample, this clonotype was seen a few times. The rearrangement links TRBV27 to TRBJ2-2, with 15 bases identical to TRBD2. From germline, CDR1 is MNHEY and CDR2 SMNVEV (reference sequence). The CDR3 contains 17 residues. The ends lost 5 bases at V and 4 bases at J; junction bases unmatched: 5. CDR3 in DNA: TGTGCCAGCAGTAGGACTAGCGGGGGGGCCGGCACCGGGGAGCTGTTTTTT. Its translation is CASSRTSGGAGTGELFF.

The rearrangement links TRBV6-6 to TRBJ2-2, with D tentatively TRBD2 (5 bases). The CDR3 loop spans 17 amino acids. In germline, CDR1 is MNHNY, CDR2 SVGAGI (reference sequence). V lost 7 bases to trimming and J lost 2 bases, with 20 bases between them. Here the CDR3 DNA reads TGTGCCAGCACGGAATCTGGCGGCCGGGGAAACACCGGGGAGCTGTTTTTT. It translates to CASTESGGRGNTGELFF.

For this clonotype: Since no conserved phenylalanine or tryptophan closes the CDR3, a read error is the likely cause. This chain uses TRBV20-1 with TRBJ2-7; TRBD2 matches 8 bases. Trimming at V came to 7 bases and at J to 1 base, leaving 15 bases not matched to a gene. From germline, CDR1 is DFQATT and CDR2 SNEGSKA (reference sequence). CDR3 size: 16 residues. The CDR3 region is CSVIRLAGTRSYEQYI. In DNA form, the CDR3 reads TGCAGTGTCATAAGGTTAGCGGGGACCCGATCCTACGAGCAGTACATC.

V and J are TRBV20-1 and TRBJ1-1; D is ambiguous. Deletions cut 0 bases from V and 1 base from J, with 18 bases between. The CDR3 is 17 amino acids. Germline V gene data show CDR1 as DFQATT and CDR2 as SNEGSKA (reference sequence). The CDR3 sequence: CSARDPFSAGRNTEAFF. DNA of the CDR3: TGCAGTGCTAGAGATCCCTTCTCGGCAGGCCGGAACACTGAAGCTTTCTTT.

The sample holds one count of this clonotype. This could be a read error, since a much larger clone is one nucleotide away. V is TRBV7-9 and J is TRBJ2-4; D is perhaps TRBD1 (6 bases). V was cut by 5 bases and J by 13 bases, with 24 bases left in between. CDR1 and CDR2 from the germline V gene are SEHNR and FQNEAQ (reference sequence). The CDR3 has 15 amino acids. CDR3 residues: CASSDTGSVASGQYF. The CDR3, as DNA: TGTGCCAGCAGCGATACAGGGAGCGTAGCTTCAGGGCAGTACTTC. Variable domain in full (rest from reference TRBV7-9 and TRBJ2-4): DTGVSQNPRHKITKRGQNVTFRCDPISEHNRLYWYRQTLGQGPEFLTYFQNEAQLEKSRLLSDRFSAERPKGSFSTLEIQRTEQGDSAMYLCASSDTGSVASGQYFGAGTRLSVL.

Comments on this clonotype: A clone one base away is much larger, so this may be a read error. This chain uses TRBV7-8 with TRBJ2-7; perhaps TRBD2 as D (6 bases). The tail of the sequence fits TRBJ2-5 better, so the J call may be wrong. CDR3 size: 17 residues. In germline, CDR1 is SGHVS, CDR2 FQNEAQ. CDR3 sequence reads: CAGSLRAWRAVEETQYF. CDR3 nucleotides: TGTGCCGGCAGCTTAAGGGCGTGGAGGGCGGTTGAGGAGACCCAGTACTTC.

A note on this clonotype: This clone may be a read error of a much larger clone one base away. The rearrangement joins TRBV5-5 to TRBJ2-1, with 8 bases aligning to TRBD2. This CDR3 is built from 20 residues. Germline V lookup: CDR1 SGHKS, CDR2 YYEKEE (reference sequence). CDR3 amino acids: CASSLALASGSLPKHNEEFF. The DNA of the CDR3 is TGTGCCAGCAGCTTGGCTTTGGCTAGCGGGTCACTACCGAAACACAATGAGGAGTTCTTC.

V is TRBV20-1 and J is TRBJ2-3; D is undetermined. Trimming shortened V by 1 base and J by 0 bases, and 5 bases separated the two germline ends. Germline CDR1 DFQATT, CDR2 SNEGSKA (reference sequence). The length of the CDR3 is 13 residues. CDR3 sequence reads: CSARGVSTDTQYF. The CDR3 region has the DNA TGCAGTGCTAGAGGGGTTAGCACAGATACGCAGTATTTT.

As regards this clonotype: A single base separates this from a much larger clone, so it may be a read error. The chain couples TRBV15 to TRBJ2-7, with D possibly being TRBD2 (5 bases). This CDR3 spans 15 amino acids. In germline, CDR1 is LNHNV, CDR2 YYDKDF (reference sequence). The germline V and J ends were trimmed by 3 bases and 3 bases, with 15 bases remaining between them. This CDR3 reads CATSSYFPGNYEQYF. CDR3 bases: TGTGCCACCAGCAGTTATTTCCCCGGGAACTACGAGCAGTACTTC.

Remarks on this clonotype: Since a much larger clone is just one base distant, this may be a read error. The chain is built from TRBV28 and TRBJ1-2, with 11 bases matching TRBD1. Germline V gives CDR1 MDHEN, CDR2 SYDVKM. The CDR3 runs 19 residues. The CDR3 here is CASSWGRRTGGLKDYGCTF. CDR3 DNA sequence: TGTGCCAGCAGTTGGGGACGTAGGACAGGGGGCCTCAAGGACTATGGCTGCACCTTC.

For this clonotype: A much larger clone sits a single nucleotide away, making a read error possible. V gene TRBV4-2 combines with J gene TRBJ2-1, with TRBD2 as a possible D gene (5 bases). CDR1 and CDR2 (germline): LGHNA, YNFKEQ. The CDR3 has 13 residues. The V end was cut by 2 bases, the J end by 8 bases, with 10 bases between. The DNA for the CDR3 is TGTGCCAGCAGCCAAAAGCCCGGGGATGAGCAGTTCTTC. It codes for CASSQKPGDEQFF.

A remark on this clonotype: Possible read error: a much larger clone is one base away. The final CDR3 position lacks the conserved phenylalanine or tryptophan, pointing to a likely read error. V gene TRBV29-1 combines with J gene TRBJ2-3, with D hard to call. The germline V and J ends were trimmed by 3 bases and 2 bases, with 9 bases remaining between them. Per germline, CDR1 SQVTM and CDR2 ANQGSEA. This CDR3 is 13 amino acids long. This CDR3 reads CSVEGTFTDTQYV. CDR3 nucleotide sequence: TGCAGCGTTGAGGGAACATTCACAGATACGCAGTATGTT.

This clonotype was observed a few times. In DNA, the CDR3 is TGTGCCAGCAAAGGCAGCATGAACACTGAAGCTTTCTTT. Translating gives CASKGSMNTEAFF. The V gene is TRBV7-2, the J gene TRBJ1-1; D call uncertain. With 7 bases removed from V and 0 bases from J, the gap between germline ends came to 9 bases. CDR1 SGHTA and CDR2 FQGNSA come from the germline V gene. This CDR3 comprises 13 residues.